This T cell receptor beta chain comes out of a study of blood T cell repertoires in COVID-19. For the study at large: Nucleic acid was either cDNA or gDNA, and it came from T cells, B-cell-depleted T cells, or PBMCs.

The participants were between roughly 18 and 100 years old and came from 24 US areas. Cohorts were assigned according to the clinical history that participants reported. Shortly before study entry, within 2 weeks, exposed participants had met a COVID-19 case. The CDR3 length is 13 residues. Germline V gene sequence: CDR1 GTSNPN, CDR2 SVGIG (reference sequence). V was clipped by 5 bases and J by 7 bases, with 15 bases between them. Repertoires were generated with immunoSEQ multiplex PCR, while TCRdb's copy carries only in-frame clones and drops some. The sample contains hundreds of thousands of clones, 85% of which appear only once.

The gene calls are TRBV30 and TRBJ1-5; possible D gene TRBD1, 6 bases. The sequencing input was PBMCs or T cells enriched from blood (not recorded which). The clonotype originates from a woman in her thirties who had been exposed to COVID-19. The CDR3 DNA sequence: TGTGCCTGGCGGGCACAGGGCTCGCAGCCCCAGCATTTT. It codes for CAWRAQGSQPQHF.